This T cell receptor beta chain was obtained from a study of T cells in localized non-small cell lung cancer. Using immunoSEQ multiplex PCR, the repertoire was profiled, and TCRdb retains in-frame clones only, with some absent. The sample carries about 19,000 clones, 75% to 95% recorded once. The CDR3 covers 14 residues. Germline loops: CDR1 SGHRS, CDR2 YFSETQ. V shed 0 bases and J shed 0 bases, with 7 bases lying between them. The sequencing here drew on peripheral blood, taken before any cancer treatment. This TCR came from a male donor older than 55 with stage I squamous cell lung carcinoma. The chain couples TRBV5-1 to TRBJ2-7; D uncertain. Here the CDR3 DNA reads TGCGCCAGCAGCTTGGCCTCGAGCTCCTACGAGCAGTACTTC. It specifies CASSLASSSYEQYF.